This T cell receptor (beta chain) came from a study of CD8 T cells in ankylosing spondylitis (dated by TCRdb to the late 2010s). About the full investigation: To find TCR variants linked to disease, the study profiled T cell receptor beta repertoires in ankylosing spondylitis patients and healthy donors. The full study cohort was made up of approximately 24 ankylosing spondylitis patients and 108 healthy donors. Peripheral blood was sampled, and synovial fluid was additionally collected from ankylosing spondylitis patients. The investigation overall reported the following: Significant enrichment of the disease-linked clones was reported in matched synovial fluid samples from ankylosing spondylitis patients. In peripheral blood, the disease-linked clones were found at relatively low frequencies and had a CD8+ phenotype. Some of the motif variants had been reported before in the synovial fluid and blood of reactive arthritis patients, a finding that suggests common disease-initiation mechanisms. A TCR beta motif of fewer than 10 highly homologous amino acid variants appeared characteristic of blood from ankylosing spondylitis patients.

TCRdb shows the sequencer as Illumina HiSeq 2500. Quantitative 5'-RACE with molecular barcodes was the method used to prepare the TCR beta libraries. The authors' pipeline ran thus. Disease-linked TCR variants were identified with a new computational method built on a probabilistic model of VDJ rearrangement. TCRdb's own reprocessing of the public reads used fastp at Q25 and MiXCR and kept productive beta chains. Rows are unified per CDR3 protein, each entry keeping the most common DNA and genes. Clone size and V and J calls follow TCRdb, not the original study. This sample comprises 450,000 to 550,000 distinct CDR3 sequences, 5.3% of them detected only once. The ten most abundant clones make up 3% to 4% of the sample. This clonotype was recorded at least ten times. The antigen it binds to is not known. Base qualities are not at hand, and no much larger clone is one base apart. The source is a male donor with ankylosing spondylitis. Sequenced input: blood, either unsorted or a sorted T cell fraction (not recorded which).

The CDR3 region has the sequence CASSLVGGPYNEQFF. The nucleotide sequence reads as follows: TGTGCCAGCAGCTTAGTAGGGGGGCCCTACAATGAGCAGTTCTTC. The sequence links TRBV11-2 to TRBJ2-1; the D gene could be TRBD1 or TRBD2, each one agreeing over 6 bases. As encoded in the germline V gene, CDR1 is SGHAT while CDR2 is FQNNGV. The CDR3, from cysteine to phenylalanine, totals 15 residues. Solely the CDR3 DNA is kept, with 45 bases framed from the first base. Trimming costs V 1 base and J 2 bases, and their ends lie 9 bases apart.